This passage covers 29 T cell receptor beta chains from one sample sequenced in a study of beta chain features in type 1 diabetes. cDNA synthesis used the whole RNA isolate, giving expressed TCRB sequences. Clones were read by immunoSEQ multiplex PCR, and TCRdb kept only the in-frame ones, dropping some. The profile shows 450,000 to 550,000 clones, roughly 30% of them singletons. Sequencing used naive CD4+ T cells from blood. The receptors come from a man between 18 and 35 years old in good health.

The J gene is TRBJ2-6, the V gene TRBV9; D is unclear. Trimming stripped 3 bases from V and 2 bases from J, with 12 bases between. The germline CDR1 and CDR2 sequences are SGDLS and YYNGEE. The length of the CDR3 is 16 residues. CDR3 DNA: TGTGCCAGCAGCGGCGGCCGGCAGGCTGGGGCCAACGTCCTGACTTTC. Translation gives CASSGGRQAGANVLTF.

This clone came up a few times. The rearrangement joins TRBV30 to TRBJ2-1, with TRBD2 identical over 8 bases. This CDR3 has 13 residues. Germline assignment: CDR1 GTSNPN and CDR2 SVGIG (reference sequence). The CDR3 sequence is CVFSGVAYNEQFF. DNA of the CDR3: TGTGTCTTTAGCGGGGTAGCCTACAATGAGCAGTTCTTC.

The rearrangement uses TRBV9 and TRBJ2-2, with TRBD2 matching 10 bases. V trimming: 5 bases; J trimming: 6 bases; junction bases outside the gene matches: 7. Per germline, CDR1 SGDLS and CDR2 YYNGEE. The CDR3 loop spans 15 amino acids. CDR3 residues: CASSASGRMPGELFF. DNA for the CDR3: TGTGCCAGCAGTGCTAGCGGGAGAATGCCCGGGGAGCTGTTTTTT.

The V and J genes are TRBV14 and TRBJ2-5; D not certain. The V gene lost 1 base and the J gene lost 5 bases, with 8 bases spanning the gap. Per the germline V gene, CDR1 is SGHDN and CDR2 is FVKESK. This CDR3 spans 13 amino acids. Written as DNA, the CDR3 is TGTGCCAGCAGCCAAGGTCCGTACGAGACCCAGTACTTC. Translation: CASSQGPYETQYF.

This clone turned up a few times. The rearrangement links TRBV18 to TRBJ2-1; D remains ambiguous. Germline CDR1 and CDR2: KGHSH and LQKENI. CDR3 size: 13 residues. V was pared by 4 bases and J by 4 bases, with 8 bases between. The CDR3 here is CASSRSGYNEQFF. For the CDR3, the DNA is TGTGCCAGCTCACGAAGTGGGTACAATGAGCAGTTCTTC.

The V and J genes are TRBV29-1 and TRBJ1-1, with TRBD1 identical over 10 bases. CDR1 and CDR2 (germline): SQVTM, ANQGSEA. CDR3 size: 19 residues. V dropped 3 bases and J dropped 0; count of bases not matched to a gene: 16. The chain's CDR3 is CSVDDRGLWNDVMNTEAFF. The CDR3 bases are TGCAGCGTTGACGACAGGGGGCTATGGAATGATGTAATGAACACTGAAGCTTTCTTT.

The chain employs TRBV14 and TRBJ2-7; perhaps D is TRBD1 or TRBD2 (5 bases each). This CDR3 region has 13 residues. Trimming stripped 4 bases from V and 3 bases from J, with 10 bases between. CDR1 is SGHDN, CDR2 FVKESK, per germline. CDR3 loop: CASSRGRNYEQYF. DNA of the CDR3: TGTGCCAGCAGCCGGGGACGGAACTACGAGCAGTACTTC.

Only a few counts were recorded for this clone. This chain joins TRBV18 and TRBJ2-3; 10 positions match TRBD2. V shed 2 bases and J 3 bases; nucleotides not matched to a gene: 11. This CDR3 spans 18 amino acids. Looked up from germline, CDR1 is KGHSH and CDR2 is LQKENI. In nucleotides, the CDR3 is TGTGCCAGCTCACCAGTGCTAGCGGGAGAAACTGGAACAGATACGCAGTATTTT. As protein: CASSPVLAGETGTDTQYF.

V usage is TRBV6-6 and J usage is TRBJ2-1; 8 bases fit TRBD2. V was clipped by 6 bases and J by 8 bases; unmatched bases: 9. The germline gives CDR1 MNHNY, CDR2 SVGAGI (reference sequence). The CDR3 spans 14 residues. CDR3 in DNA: TGTGCCAGCAGACCGAGCGGGAGTTTGGATGAGCAGTTCTTC. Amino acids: CASRPSGSLDEQFF.

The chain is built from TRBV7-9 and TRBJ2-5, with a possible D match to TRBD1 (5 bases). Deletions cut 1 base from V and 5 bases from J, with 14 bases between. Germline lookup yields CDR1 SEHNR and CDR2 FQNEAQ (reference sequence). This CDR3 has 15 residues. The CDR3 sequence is CASSLEAQGRETQYF. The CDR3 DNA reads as TGTGCCAGCAGCTTAGAAGCCCAGGGTAGGGAGACCCAGTACTTC.

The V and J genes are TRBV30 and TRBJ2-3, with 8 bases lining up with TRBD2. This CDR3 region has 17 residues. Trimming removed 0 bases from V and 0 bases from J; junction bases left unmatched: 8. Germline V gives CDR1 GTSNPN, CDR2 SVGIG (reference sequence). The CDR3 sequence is CAWSVGVLAASTDTQYF. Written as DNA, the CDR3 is TGTGCCTGGAGTGTAGGAGTACTAGCGGCTAGCACAGATACGCAGTATTTT.

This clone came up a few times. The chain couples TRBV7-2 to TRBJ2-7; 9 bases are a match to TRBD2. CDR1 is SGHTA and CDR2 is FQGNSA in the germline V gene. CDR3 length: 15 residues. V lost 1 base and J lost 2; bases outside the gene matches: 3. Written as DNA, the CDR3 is TGTGCCAGCAGCTTAGTAGCTAGCGGGGCCTACGAGCAGTACTTC. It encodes CASSLVASGAYEQYF.

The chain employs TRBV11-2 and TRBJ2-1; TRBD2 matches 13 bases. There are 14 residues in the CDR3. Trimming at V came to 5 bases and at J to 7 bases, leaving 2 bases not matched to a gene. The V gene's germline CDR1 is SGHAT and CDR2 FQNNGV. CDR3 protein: CASSRGLAGNEQFF. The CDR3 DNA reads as TGTGCCAGCAGCCGGGGACTAGCGGGAAATGAGCAGTTCTTC.

For the CDR3, the DNA is TGTGCCAGCAGCCCCAGGACAGGCTACAATGAGCAGTTCTTC. Its translation: CASSPRTGYNEQFF. The rearrangement uses TRBV7-9 and TRBJ2-1; 7 bases match TRBD1. The germline V gene encodes CDR1 SEHNR and CDR2 FQNEAQ (reference sequence). Germline trimming cut 5 bases from V and 3 bases from J; bases unmatched to any gene: 4. The CDR3 has 14 amino acids.

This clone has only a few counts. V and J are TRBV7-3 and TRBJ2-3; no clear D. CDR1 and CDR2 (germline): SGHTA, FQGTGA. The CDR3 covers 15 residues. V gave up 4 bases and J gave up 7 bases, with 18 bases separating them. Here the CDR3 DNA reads TGTGCCAGCAGCTCGGACGGATCTGTTGCCTATACGCAGTATTTT. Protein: CASSSDGSVAYTQYF.

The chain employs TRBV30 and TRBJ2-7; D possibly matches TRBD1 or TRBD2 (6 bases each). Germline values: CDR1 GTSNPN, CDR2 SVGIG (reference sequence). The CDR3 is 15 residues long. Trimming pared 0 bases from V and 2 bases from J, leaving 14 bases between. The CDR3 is CAWSVLGAGPYEQYF. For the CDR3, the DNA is TGTGCCTGGAGTGTACTGGGGGCGGGACCCTACGAGCAGTACTTC.

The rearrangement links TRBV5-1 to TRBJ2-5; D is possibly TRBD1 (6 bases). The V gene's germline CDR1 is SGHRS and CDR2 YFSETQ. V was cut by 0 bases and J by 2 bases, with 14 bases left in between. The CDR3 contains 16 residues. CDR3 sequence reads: CASSLAPTGTQETQYF. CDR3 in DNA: TGCGCCAGCAGCTTGGCCCCAACAGGGACACAAGAGACCCAGTACTTC.

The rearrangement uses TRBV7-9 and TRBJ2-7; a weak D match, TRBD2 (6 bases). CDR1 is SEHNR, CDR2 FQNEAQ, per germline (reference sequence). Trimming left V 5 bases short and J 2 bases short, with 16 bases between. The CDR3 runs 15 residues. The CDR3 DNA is TGTGCCAGCAGCCCGCCCCGACTAGGACCCTACGAGCAGTACTTC. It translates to CASSPPRLGPYEQYF.

CDR3 in amino acids: CASSLVAGGGAKNIQYF. In DNA, the CDR3 is TGTGCCAGCAGCTTAGTAGCCGGGGGCGGCGCCAAAAACATTCAGTACTTC. This chain links TRBV7-9 with TRBJ2-4; D may be TRBD1 or TRBD2 (6 bases each). The CDR3 spans 17 residues. Germline CDR1 and CDR2: SEHNR and FQNEAQ (reference sequence). The V end was cut by 1 base, the J end by 1 base, with 14 bases between. Full variable domain (missing parts from reference TRBV7-9 and TRBJ2-4): DTGVSQNPRHKITKRGQNVTFRCDPISEHNRLYWYRQTLGQGPEFLTYFQNEAQLEKSRLLSDRFSAERPKGSFSTLEIQRTEQGDSAMYLCASSLVAGGGAKNIQYFGAGTRLSVL.

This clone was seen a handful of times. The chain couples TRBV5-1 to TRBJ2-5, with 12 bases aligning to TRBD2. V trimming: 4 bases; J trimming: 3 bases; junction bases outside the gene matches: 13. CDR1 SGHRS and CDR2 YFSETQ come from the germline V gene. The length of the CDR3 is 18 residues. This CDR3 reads CASSPRPTSGSWEETQYF. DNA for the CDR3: TGCGCCAGCAGCCCGCGCCCGACTAGCGGGAGTTGGGAAGAGACCCAGTACTTC.

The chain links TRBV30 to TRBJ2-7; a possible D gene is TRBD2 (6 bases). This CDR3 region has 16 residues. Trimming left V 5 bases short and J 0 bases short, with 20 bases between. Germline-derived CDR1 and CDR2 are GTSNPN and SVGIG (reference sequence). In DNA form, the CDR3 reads TGTGCCTGGCGGCACTCGTGGGCGGGGAGCTCCTACGAGCAGTACTTC. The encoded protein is CAWRHSWAGSSYEQYF.

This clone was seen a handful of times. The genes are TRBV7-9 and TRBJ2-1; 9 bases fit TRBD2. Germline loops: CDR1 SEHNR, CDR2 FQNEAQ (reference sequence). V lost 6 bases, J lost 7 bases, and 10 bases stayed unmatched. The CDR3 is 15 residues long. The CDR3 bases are TGTGCCAGCAGGGTGCGGGAGGGCATGGTGAATGAGCAGTTCTTC. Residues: CASRVREGMVNEQFF.

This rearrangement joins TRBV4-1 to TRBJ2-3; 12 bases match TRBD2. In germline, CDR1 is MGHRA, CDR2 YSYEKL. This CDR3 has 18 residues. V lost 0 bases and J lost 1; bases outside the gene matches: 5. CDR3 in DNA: TGCGCCAGCAGCCAAGATCGATGGACTAGCGGGGGCACAGATACGCAGTATTTT. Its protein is CASSQDRWTSGGTDTQYF.

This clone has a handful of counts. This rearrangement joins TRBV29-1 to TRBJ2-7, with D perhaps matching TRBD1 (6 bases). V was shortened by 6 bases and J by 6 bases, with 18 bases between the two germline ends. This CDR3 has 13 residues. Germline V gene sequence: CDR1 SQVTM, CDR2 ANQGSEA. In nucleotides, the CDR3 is TGCAGCGTGGCCAAAATCGGACAGACCGAGCAGTACTTC. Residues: CSVAKIGQTEQYF.

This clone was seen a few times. In nucleotides, the CDR3 is TGCAGCGTTGAAGATACGGGAGGCAGTTCCTACGAGCAGTACTTC. Protein product: CSVEDTGGSSYEQYF. The genes are TRBV29-1 and TRBJ2-7; 7 nucleotides agree with TRBD2. The trim removed 0 bases at V and 1 base at J, leaving 6 bases unmatched. The germline CDR1 and CDR2 sequences are SQVTM and ANQGSEA. There are 15 residues in the CDR3.

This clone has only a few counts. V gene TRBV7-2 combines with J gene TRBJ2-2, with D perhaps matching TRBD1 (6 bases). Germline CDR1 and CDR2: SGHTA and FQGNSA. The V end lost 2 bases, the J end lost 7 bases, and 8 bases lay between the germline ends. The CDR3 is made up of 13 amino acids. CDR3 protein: CASSLRGGGELFF. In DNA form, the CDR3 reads TGTGCCAGCAGCTTAAGAGGGGGCGGGGAGCTGTTTTTT.

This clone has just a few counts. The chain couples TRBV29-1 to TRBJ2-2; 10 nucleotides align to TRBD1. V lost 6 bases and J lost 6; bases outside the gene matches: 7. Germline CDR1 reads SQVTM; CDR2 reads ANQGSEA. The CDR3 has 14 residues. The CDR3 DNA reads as TGCAGCGTGAGACAGGGGGCTTTCTCCGGGGAGCTGTTTTTT. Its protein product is CSVRQGAFSGELFF.

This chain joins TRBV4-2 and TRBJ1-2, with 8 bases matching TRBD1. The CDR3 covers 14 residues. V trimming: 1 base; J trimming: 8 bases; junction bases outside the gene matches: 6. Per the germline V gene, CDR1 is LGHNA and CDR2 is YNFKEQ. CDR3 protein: CASSQGDRGEGYTF. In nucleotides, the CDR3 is TGTGCCAGCAGCCAAGGCGACAGGGGAGAGGGCTACACCTTC.

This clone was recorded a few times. CDR3 DNA: TGTGCCAGCACGCCTAGCGGGAGGTCACCCACAGATACGCAGTATTTT. This translates into CASTPSGRSPTDTQYF. The chain uses TRBV2 and TRBJ2-3, with 11 bases lining up with TRBD2. The CDR3 runs to 16 residues. Germline CDR1 is SNHLY and CDR2 is FYNNEI. J lost 2 bases, V lost 7 bases, and 8 bases had no gene match.